The 7 T cell receptor beta chains below come from one sample, sequenced in a study of blood T cell repertoires in COVID-19. Using immunoSEQ multiplex PCR, the repertoire was profiled, and TCRdb retains in-frame clones only, with some absent. Found here are about 360,000 clones, more than 75% of them singletons; the top ten hold 1.3%. What was sequenced was PBMCs or T cells enriched from blood (not recorded which). These receptors all stem from a young man who had recovered from COVID-19.

This clone is a singleton in its sample. J is TRBJ2-7 and V is TRBV28; no definite D call. Germline V gene sequence: CDR1 MDHEN, CDR2 SYDVKM. The CDR3 length is 10 residues. Trimming pared 6 bases from V and 7 bases from J, leaving 7 bases between. The CDR3 sequence is CASSFGEQYF. The CDR3 region has the DNA TGTGCCAGCAGCTTCGGGGAGCAGTACTTC. Together with reference TRBV28 and TRBJ2-7, the CDR3 gives the full variable domain: DVKVTQSSRYLVKRTGEKVFLECVQDMDHENMFWYRQDPGLGLRLIYFSYDVKMKEKGDIPEGYSVSREKKERFSLILESASTNQTSMYLCASSFGEQYFGPGTRLTVT.

This clone was detected once. This chain joins TRBV19 and TRBJ1-2, with a possible D match to TRBD1 (5 bases). CDR3 size: 13 residues. V lost 5 bases to trimming and J lost 5 bases, with 12 bases between them. Looked up from germline, CDR1 is LNHDA and CDR2 is SQIVND (reference sequence). The CDR3 bases are TGTGCCAGTAGTGAACAGGATTTTTATGGCTACACCTTC. This encodes CASSEQDFYGYTF.

The V and J genes are TRBV4-1 and TRBJ1-5; 7 nucleotides agree with TRBD1. V lost 1 base and J lost 0; bases outside the gene matches: 9. This CDR3 has 18 residues. The germline V gene encodes CDR1 MGHRA and CDR2 YSYEKL. CDR3 region: CASSQADRRFYSNQPQHF. CDR3 bases: TGCGCCAGCAGCCAAGCGGACAGGCGCTTCTATAGCAATCAGCCCCAGCATTTT.

The J gene is TRBJ2-3, the V gene TRBV9; 7 bases line up with TRBD1. With 3 bases clipped from V and 0 bases from J, the junction kept 4 bases outside the gene matches. CDR1 and CDR2 (germline): SGDLS, YYNGEE. This CDR3 is 15 amino acids long. The CDR3 is CASSGQGLSTDTQYF. The CDR3 DNA is TGTGCCAGCAGCGGACAGGGCCTTAGCACAGATACGCAGTATTTT.

The J gene is TRBJ1-6, the V gene TRBV30; 7 bases fit TRBD1. Trimming cost V 4 bases and J 4 bases; bases outside gene matches: 4. Germline CDR1 reads GTSNPN; CDR2 reads SVGIG (reference sequence). The CDR3 has 14 residues. The CDR3 nucleotides are TGTGCCTGGACAGGGGGGACTTATAATTCACCCCTCCACTTT. Its protein is CAWTGGTYNSPLHF. Filled out from reference TRBV30 and TRBJ1-6, the complete variable domain reads SQTIHQWPATLVQPVGSPLSLECTVEGTSNPNLYWYRQAAGRGLQLLFYSVGIGQISSEVPQNLSASRPQDRQFILSSKKLLLSDSGFYLCAWTGGTYNSPLHFGNGTRLTVT.

The V gene is TRBV6-1, the J gene TRBJ1-6, with D tentatively TRBD1 (6 bases). V was clipped by 4 bases and J by 7 bases, with 17 bases between them. Germline values: CDR1 MNHNS, CDR2 SASEGT. The CDR3 runs to 16 residues. The CDR3 reads CASSGGYREGNSPLHF. The CDR3, as DNA: TGTGCCAGCAGTGGTGGATACAGGGAGGGAAATTCACCCCTCCACTTT.

This clone was counted a single time. J is TRBJ2-2 and V is TRBV4-3, with TRBD2 identical over 10 bases. This CDR3 contains 16 residues. Germline V gives CDR1 LGHNA, CDR2 YSLEER. Trimming took 3 bases from V and 6 from J; bases not matched to a gene: 7. The CDR3 is CASSHYLAGGSGELFF. The CDR3 coding sequence is TGCGCCAGCAGCCATTACTTAGCGGGGGGATCCGGGGAGCTGTTTTTT.